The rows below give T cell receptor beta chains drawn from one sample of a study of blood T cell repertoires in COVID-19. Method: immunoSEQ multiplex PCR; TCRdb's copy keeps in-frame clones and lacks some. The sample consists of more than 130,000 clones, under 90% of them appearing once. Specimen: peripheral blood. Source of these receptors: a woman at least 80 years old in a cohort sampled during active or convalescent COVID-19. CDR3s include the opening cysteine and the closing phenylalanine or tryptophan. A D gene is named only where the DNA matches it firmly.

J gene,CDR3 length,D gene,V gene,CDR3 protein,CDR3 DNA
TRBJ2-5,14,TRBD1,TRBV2,CASRWDRATETQYF,TGTGCCAGCAGGTGGGACAGGGCGACGGAGACCCAGTACTTC
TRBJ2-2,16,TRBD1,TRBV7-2,CASSLQGASNTGELFF,TGTGCCAGCAGCCTCCAGGGGGCTTCGAACACCGGGGAGCTGTTTTTT
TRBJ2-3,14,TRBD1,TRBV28,CASSRQGATDTQYF,TGTGCCAGCAGTCGACAGGGCGCCACAGATACGCAGTATTTT
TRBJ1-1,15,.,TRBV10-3,CAISETGAGRTEAFF,TGTGCCATCAGTGAGACCGGCGCAGGGCGGACTGAAGCTTTCTTT
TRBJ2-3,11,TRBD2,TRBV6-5,CASRDYYTQYF,TGTGCCAGCCGGGACTATTATACGCAGTATTTT
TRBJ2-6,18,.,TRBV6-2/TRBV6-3,CASSYVAPGGGGANVLTF,TGTGCCAGCAGTTACGTAGCTCCGGGGGGCGGTGGGGCCAACGTCCTGACTTTC
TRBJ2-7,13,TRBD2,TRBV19,CASRPSGVGEQYF,TGTGCCAGTAGACCTAGCGGGGTCGGAGAGCAGTACTTC
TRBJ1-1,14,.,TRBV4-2,CASSRTMANTEAFF,TGTGCCAGCAGCCGAACGATGGCGAACACTGAAGCTTTCTTT
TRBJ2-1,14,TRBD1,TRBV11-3,CASSMRQGRNEQFF,TGTGCCAGCAGCATGCGACAGGGGCGAAATGAGCAGTTCTTC
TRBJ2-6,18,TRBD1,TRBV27,CASSYRGQGTAGANVLTF,TGTGCCAGCAGTTACCGGGGACAGGGGACCGCTGGGGCCAACGTCCTGACTTTC
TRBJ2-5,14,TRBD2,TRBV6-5,CATRMTSGVKTQYF,TGTGCCACCAGAATGACTAGCGGGGTAAAGACCCAGTACTTC
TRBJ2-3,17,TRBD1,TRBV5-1,CASSLRDSRGSTDTQYF,TGCGCCAGCAGCCTCCGGGACAGTAGAGGTAGCACAGATACGCAGTATTTT
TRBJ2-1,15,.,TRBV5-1,CASSLASGAGNEQFF,TGCGCCAGCAGCTTGGCCTCAGGTGCGGGCAATGAGCAGTTCTTC
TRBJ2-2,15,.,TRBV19,CASSIQAGATGELFF,TGTGCCAGTAGTATTCAGGCAGGGGCGACCGGGGAGCTGTTTTTT
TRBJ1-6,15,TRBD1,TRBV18,CASSPRQGMDSPLHF,TGTGCCAGCTCACCTCGACAGGGGATGGATTCACCCCTCCACTTT
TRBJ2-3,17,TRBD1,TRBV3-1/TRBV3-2,CASSQGTGTTGSYTQYF,TGTGCCAGCAGCCAAGGGACAGGGACGACAGGTAGTTATACGCAGTATTTT
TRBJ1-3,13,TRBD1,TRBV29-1,CSGGQGAGNTIYF,TGCAGCGGGGGACAGGGGGCTGGAAACACCATATATTTT
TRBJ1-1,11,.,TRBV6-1,CASSEGGGTFF,TGTGCCAGCAGTGAGGGAGGGGGAACTTTCTTT
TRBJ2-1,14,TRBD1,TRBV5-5,CASSLDRGNNEQFF,TGTGCCAGCAGCTTAGACAGGGGGAACAATGAGCAGTTCTTC
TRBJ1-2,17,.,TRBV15,CATSSTHYVGDGYGYTF,TGTGCCACCAGCTCAACCCATTATGTAGGGGATGGCTATGGCTACACCTTC
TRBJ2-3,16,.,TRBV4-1,CASSQEGRGSTDTQYF,TGCGCCAGCAGCCAAGAGGGGCGGGGAAGCACAGATACGCAGTATTTT
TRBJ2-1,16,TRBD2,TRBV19,CASTSTLAGGYNEQFF,TGTGCCAGTACCTCAACACTAGCGGGGGGGTACAATGAGCAGTTCTTC
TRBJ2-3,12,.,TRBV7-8,CASSRYIDTQYF,TGTGCCAGCAGCCGATACATAGATACGCAGTATTTT
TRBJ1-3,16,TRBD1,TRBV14,CASSQADRARGNTIYF,TGTGCCAGCAGCCAGGCCGACAGGGCGCGAGGAAACACCATATATTTT